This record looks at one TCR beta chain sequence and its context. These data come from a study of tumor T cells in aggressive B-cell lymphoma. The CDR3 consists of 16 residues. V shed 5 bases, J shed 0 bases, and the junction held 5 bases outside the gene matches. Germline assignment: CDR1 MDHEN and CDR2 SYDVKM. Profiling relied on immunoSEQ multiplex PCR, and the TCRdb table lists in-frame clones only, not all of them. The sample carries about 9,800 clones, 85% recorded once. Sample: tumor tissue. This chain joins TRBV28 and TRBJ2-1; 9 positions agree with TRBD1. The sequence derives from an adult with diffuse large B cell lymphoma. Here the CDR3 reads CASSPLDRGSYNEQFF. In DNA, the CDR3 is TGTGCCAGCAGTCCCTTGGACAGGGGCTCCTACAATGAGCAGTTCTTC.